At least ten counts were recorded for the clone carrying this T cell receptor (beta chain). No antigen is known for it. The CDR3 contains 14 residues. Unmatched junction bases numbered 3, after V lost 6 bases and J lost 1 base. Previously described methods and listed TCR primers were used for bulk TCR libraries. One entry per CDR3 protein results from TCRdb running MiXCR on the PCR reads. The table lists a few hundred thousand distinct CDR3 sequences, roughly 24% of them singletons. The sample is drawn from a study of molecular identifiers for immune sequencing clone quantification. Study-level findings and limits: In a background of 900,000 to 1,000,000 naive cells, spiked Jurkat TCR RNA from one cell was reportedly detectable. Over 99% of effector molecules, yet under 1% of naive-cell molecules, were held by clones above 20 RNA copies.

Sequenced material: naive CD8+ T cells from blood, with Jurkat cell RNA spiked in. Documented subset: FACS-sorted CD8+CD4-CCR7+CD45RA+ naive T cells. The V and J genes are TRBV12-3 or TRBV12-4 and TRBJ2-3, with 8 bases matching TRBD1. This receptor was obtained from a human donor in good health. Some libraries in this study had Jurkat cell RNA spiked in. The CDR3 sequence is CASSPGQGTDTQYF. CDR3 nucleotides: TGTGCCAGCAGCCCGGGACAGGGCACAGATACGCAGTATTTT.